This T cell receptor (beta chain) was documented in a study of T cell responses to AZD1222 COVID-19 vaccine. Study conclusions and caveats: Baseline antibody screening turned up just 6 or 7 seropositive AZD1222 recipients.

CDR3 length equals 12 residues. V dropped 5 bases and J dropped 7; count of bases not matched to a gene: 5. Per germline, CDR1 SGHRS and CDR2 YFSETQ. Comment on this clone: Its matching antigen is unknown.

Here immunoSEQ multiplex PCR was the method, and the copy in TCRdb shows in-frame clones only, minus some. The sample carries about 100,000 clones, about 89% recorded once. The source material was peripheral blood, sampled on day 0 of AZD1222 vaccination. The rearrangement uses TRBV5-1 and TRBJ1-1; 7 positions match TRBD1. The sequence was collected from an adult in good health. In DNA, the CDR3 is TGCGCCAGCAGTTTAACAGGGGTTGAAGCTTTCTTT. Its translation is CASSLTGVEAFF. Based on the CDR3 plus reference TRBV5-1 and TRBJ1-1, the full variable domain is KAGVTQTPRYLIKTRGQQVTLSCSPISGHRSVSWYQQTPGQGLQFLFEYFSETQRNKGNFPGRFSGRQFSNSRSEMNVSTLELGDSALYLCASSLTGVEAFFGQGTRLTVV.